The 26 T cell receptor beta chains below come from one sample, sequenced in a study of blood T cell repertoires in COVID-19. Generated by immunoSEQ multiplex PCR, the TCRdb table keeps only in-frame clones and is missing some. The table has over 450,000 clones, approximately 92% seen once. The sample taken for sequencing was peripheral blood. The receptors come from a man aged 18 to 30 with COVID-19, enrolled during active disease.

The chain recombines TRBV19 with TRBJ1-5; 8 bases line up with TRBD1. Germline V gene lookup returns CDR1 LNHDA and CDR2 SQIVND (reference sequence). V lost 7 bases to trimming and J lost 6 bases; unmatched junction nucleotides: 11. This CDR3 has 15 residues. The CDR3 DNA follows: TGTGCCAGTATCCAGGGGGCAGGTGTGCTTCAGCCCCAGCATTTT. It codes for CASIQGAGVLQPQHF. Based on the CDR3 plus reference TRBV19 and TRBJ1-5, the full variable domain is DGGITQSPKYLFRKEGQNVTLSCEQNLNHDAMYWYRQDPGQGLRLIYYSQIVNDFQKGDIAEGYSVSREKKESFPLTVTSAQKNPTAFYLCASIQGAGVLQPQHFGDGTRLSIL.

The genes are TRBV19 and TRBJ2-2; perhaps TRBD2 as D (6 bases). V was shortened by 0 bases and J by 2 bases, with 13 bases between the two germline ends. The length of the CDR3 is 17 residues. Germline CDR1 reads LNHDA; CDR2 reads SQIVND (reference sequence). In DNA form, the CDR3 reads TGTGCCAGTAGTATAGATCACGGGGGAGGCAACACCGGGGAGCTGTTTTTT. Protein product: CASSIDHGGGNTGELFF.

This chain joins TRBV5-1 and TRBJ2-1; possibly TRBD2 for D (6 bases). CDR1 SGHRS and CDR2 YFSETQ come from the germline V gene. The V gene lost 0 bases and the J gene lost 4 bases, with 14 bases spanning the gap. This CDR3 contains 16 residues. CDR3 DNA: TGCGCCAGCAGCTTGGATACTAGCCTCCCTTACAATGAGCAGTTCTTC. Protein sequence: CASSLDTSLPYNEQFF.

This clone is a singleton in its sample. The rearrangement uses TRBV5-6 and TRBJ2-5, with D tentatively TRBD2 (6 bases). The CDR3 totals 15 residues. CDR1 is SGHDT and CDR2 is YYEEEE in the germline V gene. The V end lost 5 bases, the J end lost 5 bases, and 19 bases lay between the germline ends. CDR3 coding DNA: TGTGCCAGCAGGAAGGGGACTGCTTTTGTGGAGACCCAGTACTTC. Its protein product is CASRKGTAFVETQYF.

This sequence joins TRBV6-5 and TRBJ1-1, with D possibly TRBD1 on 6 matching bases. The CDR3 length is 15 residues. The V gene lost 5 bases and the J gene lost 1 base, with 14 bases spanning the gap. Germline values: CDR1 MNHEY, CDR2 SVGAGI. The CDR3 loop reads CASSLGGASNTEAFF. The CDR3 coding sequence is TGTGCCAGCAGTCTAGGGGGGGCCTCGAACACTGAAGCTTTCTTT.

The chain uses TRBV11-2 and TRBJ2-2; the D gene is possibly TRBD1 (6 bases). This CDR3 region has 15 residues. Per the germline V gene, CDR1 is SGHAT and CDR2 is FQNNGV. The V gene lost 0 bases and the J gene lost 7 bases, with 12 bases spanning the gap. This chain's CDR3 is CASSLDPTGNGELFF. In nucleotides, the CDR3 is TGTGCCAGCAGCTTAGACCCTACAGGGAACGGGGAGCTGTTTTTT.

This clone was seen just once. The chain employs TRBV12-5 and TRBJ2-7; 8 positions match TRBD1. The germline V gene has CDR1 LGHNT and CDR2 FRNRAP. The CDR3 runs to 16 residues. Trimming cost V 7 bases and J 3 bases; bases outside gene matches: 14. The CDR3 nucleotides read TGTGCTAGTGCCCAATCGCTGATAACAGGGGGCTACGAGCAGTACTTC. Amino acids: CASAQSLITGGYEQYF.

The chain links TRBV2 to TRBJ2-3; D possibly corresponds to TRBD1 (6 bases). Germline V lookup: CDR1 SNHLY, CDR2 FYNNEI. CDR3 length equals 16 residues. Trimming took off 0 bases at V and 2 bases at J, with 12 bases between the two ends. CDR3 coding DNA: TGTGCCAGCAGTGAAGCGGGACAAGCTTCCACAGATACGCAGTATTTT. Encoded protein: CASSEAGQASTDTQYF.

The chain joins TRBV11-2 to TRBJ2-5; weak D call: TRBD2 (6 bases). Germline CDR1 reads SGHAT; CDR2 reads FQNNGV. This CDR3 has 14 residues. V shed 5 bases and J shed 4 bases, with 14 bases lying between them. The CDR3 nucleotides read TGTGCCAGCAGCCGGAACCTGGGGGGAGAGACCCAGTACTTC. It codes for CASSRNLGGETQYF. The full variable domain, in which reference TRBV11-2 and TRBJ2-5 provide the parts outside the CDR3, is EAGVAQSPRYKIIEKRQSVAFWCNPISGHATLYWYQQILGQGPKLLIQFQNNGVVDDSQLPKDRFSAERLKGVDSTLKIQPAKLEDSAVYLCASSRNLGGETQYFGPGTRLLVL.

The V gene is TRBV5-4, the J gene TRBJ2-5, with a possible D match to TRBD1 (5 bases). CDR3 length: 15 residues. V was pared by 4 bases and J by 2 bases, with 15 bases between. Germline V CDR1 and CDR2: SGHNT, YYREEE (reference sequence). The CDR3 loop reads CASSPLPDKQETQYF. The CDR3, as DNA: TGTGCCAGCAGCCCATTGCCGGACAAACAAGAGACCCAGTACTTC.

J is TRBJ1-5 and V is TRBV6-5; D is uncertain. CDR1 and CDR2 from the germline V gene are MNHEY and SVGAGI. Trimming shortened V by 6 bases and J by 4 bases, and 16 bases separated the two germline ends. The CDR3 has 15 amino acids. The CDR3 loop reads CASRGERFPNQPQHF. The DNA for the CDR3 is TGTGCCAGCAGGGGTGAGAGGTTCCCTAATCAGCCCCAGCATTTT.

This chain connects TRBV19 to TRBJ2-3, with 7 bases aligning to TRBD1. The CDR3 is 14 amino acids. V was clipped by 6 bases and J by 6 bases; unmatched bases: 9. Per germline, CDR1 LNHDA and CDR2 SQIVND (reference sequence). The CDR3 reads CASRQSDRSDTQYF. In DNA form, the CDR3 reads TGTGCCAGTAGACAATCGGACAGGTCCGATACGCAGTATTTT.

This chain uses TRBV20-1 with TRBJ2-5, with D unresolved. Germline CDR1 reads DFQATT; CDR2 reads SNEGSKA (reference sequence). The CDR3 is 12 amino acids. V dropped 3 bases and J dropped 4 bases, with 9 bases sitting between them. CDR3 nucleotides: TGCAGTGCTAGTAGAGGCCTAGAGACCCAGTACTTC. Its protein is CSASRGLETQYF.

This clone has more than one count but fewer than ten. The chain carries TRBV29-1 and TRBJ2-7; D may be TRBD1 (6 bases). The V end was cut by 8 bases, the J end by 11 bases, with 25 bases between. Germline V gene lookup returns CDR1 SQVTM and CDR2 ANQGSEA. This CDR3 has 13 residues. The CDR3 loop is CSFLGDTVVVEYF. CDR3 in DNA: TGCAGCTTCCTAGGGGACACTGTTGTTGTCGAGTACTTC.

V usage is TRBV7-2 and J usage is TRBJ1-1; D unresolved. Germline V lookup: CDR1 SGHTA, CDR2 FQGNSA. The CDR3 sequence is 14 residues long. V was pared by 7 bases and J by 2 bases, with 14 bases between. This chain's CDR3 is CASIRFAENTEAFF. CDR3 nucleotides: TGTGCCAGCATCCGATTCGCAGAAAACACTGAAGCTTTCTTT.

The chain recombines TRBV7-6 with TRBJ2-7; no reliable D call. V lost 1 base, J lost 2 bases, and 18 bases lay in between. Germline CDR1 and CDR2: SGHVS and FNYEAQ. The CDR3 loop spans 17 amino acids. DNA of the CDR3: TGTGCCAGCAGCTTAGGGGCTGACCGAGCCATACCCTACGAGCAGTACTTC. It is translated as CASSLGADRAIPYEQYF.

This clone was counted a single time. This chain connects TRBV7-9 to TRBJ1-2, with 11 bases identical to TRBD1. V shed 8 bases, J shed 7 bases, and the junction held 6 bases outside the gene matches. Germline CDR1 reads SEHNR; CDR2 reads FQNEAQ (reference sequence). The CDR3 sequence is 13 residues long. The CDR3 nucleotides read TGTGCCAGCCAACCGGGACAGGGGGTTGGCTACACCTTC. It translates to CASQPGQGVGYTF.

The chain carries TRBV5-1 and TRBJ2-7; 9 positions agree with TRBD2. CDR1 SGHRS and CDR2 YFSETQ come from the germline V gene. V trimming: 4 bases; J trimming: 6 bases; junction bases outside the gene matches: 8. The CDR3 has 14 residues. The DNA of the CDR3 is TGCGCCAGCAGCCCGACTAGCGGATCCACCGAGCAGTACTTC. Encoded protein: CASSPTSGSTEQYF.

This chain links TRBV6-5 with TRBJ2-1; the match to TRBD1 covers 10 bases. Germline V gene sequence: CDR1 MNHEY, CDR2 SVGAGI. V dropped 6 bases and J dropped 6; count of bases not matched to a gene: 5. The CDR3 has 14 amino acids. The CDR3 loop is CASSTGTGANEQFF. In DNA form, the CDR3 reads TGTGCCAGCAGCACCGGGACAGGGGCCAATGAGCAGTTCTTC.

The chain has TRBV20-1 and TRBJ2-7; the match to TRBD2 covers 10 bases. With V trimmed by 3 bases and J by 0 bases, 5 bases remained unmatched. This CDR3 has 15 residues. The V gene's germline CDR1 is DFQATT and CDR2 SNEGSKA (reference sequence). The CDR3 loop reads CSASGTSVLSYEQYF. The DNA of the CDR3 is TGCAGTGCTAGTGGGACTAGCGTCCTCTCCTACGAGCAGTACTTC.

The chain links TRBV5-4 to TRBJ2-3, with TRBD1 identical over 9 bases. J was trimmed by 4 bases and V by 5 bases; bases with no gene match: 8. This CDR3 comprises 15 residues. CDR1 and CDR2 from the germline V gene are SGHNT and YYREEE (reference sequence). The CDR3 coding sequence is TGTGCCAGCAGGCCCGGGACAGGGTCGGCAGATACGCAGTATTTT. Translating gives CASRPGTGSADTQYF.

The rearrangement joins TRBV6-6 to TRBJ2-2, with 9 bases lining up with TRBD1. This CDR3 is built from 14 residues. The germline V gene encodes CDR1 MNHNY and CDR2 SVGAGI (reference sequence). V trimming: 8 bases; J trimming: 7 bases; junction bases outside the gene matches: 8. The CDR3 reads CASRGTGSNGELFF. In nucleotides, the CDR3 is TGTGCCAGCCGCGGGACAGGGTCGAACGGGGAGCTGTTTTTT.

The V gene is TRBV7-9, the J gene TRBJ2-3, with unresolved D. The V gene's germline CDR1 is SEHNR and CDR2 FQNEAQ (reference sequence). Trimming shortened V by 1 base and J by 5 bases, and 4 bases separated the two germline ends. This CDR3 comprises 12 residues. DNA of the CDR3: TGTGCCAGCAGCTTAGACGGAGATACGCAGTATTTT. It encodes CASSLDGDTQYF.

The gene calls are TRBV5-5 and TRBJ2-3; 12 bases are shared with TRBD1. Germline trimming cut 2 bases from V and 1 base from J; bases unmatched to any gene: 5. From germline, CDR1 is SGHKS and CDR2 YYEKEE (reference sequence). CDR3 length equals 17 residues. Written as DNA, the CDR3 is TGTGCCAGCAGCTTAGCCGGGACAGGGGGCCGCACAGATACGCAGTATTTT. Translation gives CASSLAGTGGRTDTQYF.

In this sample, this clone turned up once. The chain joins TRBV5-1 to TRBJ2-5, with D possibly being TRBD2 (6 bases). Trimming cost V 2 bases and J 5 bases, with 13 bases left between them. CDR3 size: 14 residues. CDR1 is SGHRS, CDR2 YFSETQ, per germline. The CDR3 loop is CASSFATGVETQYF. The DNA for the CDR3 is TGCGCCAGCAGCTTTGCAACGGGGGTTGAGACCCAGTACTTC. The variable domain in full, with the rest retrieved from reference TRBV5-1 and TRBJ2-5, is KAGVTQTPRYLIKTRGQQVTLSCSPISGHRSVSWYQQTPGQGLQFLFEYFSETQRNKGNFPGRFSGRQFSNSRSEMNVSTLELGDSALYLCASSFATGVETQYFGPGTRLLVL.

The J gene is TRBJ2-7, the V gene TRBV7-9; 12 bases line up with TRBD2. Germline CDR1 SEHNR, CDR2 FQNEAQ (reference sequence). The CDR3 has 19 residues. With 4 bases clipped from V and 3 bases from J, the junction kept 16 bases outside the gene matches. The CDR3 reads CASSSRGQWTSGVNYEQYF. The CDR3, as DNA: TGTGCCAGCAGCTCTCGGGGACAATGGACTAGCGGGGTGAACTACGAGCAGTACTTC.